The subject of this entry is one T cell receptor beta chain. Its antigen is as yet unknown. Since a much larger clone is just one base distant, this may be a read error. Other DNA sequences in this sample translate to the same CDR3. The data were obtained in a study of metastatic and nonmetastatic thyroid tumors. General study results and limits: In blood and tumor, TCR beta diversity was reportedly significantly higher in malignant thyroid tumors than in benign nodules.

Prior to thyroid surgery, none of the patients had received any treatment. From the PCR reads, TCRdb re-called clones with MiXCR. The sample contains approximately 26,000 clones, 20% to 30% of which appear only once. In germline, CDR1 is SGHNT, CDR2 YYREEE (reference sequence). V was trimmed by 4 bases and J by 5 bases, leaving 24 bases between them. The CDR3 is 17 amino acids. Sequencing was carried out using blood. V usage is TRBV5-4 and J usage is TRBJ2-5; D possibly matches TRBD1 or TRBD2 (5 bases each). The sequence derives from a female donor with papillary thyroid cancer or a benign thyroid nodule (not recorded which). Some clones in this sample may be carry-over from other donors' samples. The CDR3 is CASSLLQGGTSMETQYF. The CDR3, as DNA: TGTGCCAGCAGCCTCCTGCAGGGTGGGACCTCGATGGAGACCCAGTACTTC.